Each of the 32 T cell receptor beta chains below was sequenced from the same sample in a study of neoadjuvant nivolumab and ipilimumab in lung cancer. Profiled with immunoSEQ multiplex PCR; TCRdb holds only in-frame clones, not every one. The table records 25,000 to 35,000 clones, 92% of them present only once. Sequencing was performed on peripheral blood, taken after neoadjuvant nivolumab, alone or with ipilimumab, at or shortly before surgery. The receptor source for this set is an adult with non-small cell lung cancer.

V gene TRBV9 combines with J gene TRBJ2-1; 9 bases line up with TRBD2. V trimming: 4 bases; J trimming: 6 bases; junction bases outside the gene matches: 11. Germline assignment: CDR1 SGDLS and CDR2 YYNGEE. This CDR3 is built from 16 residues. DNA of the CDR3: TGTGCCAGCAGCACAAAAGCGGGAGGTTCCAGCAATGAGCAGTTCTTC. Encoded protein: CASSTKAGGSSNEQFF.

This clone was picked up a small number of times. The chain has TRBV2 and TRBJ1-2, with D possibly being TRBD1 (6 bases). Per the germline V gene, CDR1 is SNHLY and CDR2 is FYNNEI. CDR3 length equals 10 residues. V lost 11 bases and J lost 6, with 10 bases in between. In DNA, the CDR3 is TGTGCCTCAGGGGCGGATGGCTACACCTTC. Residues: CASGADGYTF.

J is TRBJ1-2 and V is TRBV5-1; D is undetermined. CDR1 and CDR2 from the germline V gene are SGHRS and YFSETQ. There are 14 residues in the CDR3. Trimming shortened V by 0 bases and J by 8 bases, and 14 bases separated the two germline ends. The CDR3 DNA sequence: TGCGCCAGCAGCTTGGAGGTTTCGGCGAGGGGCTACACCTTC. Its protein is CASSLEVSARGYTF. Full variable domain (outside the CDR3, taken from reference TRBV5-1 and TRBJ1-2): KAGVTQTPRYLIKTRGQQVTLSCSPISGHRSVSWYQQTPGQGLQFLFEYFSETQRNKGNFPGRFSGRQFSNSRSEMNVSTLELGDSALYLCASSLEVSARGYTFGSGTRLTVV.

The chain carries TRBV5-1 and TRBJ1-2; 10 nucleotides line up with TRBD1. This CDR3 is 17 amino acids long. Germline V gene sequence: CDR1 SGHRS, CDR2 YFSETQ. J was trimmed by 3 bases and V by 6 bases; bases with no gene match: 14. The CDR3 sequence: CASNRMTGGARDYGYTF. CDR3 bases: TGCGCCAGCAACCGGATGACAGGGGGCGCGAGGGACTATGGCTACACCTTC.

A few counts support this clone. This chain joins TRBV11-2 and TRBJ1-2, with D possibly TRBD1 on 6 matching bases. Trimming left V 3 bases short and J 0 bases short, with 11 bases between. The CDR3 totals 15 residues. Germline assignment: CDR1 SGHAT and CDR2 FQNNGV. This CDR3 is CASSLKDRANYGYTF. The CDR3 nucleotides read TGTGCCAGCAGCTTGAAGGACAGAGCTAACTATGGCTACACCTTC.

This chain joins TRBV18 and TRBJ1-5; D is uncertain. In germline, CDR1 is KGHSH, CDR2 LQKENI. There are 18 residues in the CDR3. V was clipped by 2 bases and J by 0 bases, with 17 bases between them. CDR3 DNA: TGTGCCAGCTCACCAATCAGGTTGGGATCTATTAGCAATCAGCCCCAGCATTTT. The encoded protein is CASSPIRLGSISNQPQHF.

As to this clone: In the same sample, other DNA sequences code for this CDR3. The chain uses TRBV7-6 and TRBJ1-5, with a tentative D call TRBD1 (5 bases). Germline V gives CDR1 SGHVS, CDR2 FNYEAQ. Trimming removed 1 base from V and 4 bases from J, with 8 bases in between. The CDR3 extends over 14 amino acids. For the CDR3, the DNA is TGTGCCAGCAGCTTAGGGGCAGGGAATCAGCCCCAGCATTTT. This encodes CASSLGAGNQPQHF.

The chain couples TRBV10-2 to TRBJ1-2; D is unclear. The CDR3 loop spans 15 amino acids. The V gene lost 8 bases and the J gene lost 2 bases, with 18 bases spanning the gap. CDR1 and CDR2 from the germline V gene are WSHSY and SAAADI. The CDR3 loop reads CASGPSVGRNYGYTF. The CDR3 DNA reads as TGCGCCAGCGGCCCTTCTGTGGGCAGGAACTATGGCTACACCTTC.

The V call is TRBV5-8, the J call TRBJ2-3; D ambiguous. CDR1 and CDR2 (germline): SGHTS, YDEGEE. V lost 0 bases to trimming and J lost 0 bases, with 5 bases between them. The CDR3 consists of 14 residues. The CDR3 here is CASSLEGSTDTQYF. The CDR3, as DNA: TGTGCCAGCAGCTTGGAAGGTAGCACAGATACGCAGTATTTT. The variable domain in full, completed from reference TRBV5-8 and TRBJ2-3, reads EAGVTQSPTHLIKTRGQQATLRCSPISGHTSVYWYQQALGLGLQFLLWYDEGEERNRGNFPPRFSGRQFPNYSSELNVNALELEDSALYLCASSLEGSTDTQYFGPGTRLTVL.

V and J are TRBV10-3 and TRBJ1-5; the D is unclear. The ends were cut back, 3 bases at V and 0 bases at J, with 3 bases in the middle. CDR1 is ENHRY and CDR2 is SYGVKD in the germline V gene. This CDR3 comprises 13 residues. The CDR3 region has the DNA TGTGCCATCAGTGATAATAGCAATCAGCCCCAGCATTTT. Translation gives CAISDNSNQPQHF.

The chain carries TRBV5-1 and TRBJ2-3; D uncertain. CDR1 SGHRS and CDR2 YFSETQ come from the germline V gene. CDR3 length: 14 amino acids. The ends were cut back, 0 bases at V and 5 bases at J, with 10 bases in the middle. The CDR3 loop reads CASSLGTSLDTQYF. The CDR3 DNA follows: TGCGCCAGCAGCTTGGGCACGTCCTTAGATACGCAGTATTTT.

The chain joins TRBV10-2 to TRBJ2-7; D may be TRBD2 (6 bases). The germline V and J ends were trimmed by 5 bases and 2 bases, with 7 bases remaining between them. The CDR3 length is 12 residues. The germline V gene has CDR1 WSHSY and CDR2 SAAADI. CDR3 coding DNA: TGCGCCAGCAGTCCTAGCGCCTACGAGCAGTACTTC. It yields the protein CASSPSAYEQYF.

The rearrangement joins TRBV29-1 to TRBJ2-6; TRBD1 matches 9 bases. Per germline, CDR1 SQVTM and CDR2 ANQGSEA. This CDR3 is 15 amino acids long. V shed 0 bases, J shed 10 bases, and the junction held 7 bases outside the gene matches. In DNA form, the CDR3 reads TGCAGCGTTGAAGATCTATGGGACAGGGAAAACGTCCTGACTTTC. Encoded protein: CSVEDLWDRENVLTF. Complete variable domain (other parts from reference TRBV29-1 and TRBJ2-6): SAVISQKPSRDICQRGTSLTIQCQVDSQVTMMFWYRQQPGQSLTLIATANQGSEATYESGFVIDKFPISRPNLTFSTLTVSNMSPEDSSIYLCSVEDLWDRENVLTFGAGSRLTVL.

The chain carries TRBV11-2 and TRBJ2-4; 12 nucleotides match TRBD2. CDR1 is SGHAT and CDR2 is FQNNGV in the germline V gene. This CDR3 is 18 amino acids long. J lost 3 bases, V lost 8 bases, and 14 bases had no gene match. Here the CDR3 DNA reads TGTGCCAGCTCTAGTTGGCTAGCGGGAGGGCCCGACAAAAACATTCAGTACTTC. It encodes CASSSWLAGGPDKNIQYF.

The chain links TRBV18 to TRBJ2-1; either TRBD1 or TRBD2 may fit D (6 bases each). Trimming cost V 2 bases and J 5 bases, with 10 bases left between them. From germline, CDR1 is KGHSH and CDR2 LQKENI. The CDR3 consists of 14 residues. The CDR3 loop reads CASSPSGGHNEQFF. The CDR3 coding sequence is TGTGCCAGCTCACCAAGTGGGGGGCACAATGAGCAGTTCTTC.

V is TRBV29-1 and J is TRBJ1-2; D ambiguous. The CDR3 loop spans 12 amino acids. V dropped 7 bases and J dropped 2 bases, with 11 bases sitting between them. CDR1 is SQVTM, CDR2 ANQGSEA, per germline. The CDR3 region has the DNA TGCAGCGCCGTCAGTTGGAACTATGGCTACACCTTC. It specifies CSAVSWNYGYTF.

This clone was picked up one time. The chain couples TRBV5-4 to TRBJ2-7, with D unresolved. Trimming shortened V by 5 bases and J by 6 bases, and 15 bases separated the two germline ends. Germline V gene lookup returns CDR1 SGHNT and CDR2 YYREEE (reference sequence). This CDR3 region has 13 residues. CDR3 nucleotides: TGTGCCAGCAGTTCCGAAGGACGGACCGAGCAGTACTTC. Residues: CASSSEGRTEQYF.

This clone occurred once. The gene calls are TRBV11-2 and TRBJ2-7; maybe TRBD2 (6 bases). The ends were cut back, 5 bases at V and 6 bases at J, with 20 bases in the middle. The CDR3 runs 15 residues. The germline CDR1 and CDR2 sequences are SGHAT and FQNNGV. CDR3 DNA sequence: TGTGCCAGCAGCACCCGGGGGTCTCAGGTCCGCGAGCAGTACTTC. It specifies CASSTRGSQVREQYF.

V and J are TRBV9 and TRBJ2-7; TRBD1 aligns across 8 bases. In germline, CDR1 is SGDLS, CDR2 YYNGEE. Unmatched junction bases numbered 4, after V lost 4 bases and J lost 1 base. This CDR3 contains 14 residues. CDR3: CASSPGTGSYEQYF. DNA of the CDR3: TGTGCCAGCAGCCCGGGGACAGGTTCCTACGAGCAGTACTTC.

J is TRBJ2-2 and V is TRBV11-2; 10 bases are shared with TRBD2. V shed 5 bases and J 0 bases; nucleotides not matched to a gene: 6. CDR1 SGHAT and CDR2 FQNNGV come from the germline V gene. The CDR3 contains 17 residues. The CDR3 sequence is CASSGASGSSNTGELFF. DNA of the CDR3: TGTGCCAGCAGCGGGGCTAGCGGGAGCTCGAACACCGGGGAGCTGTTTTTT.

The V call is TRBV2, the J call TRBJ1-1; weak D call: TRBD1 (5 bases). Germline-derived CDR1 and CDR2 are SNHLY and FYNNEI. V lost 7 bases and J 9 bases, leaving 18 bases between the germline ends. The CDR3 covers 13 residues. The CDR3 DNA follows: TGTGCCAGCACCGGTACGGGGCACGGTCAAGCTTTCTTT. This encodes CASTGTGHGQAFF.

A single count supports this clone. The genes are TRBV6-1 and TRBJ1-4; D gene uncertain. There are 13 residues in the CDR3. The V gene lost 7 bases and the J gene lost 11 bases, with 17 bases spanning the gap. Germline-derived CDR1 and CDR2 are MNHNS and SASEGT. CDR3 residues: CASTSTSLWKLFF. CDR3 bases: TGTGCCAGCACCAGTACTTCTCTGTGGAAACTGTTTTTT.

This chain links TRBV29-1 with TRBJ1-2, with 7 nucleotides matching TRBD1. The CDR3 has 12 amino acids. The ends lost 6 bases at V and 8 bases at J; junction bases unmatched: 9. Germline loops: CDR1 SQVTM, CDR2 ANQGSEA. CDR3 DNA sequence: TGCAGCGTCCTAATACAGGGGTACGGCTACACCTTC. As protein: CSVLIQGYGYTF.

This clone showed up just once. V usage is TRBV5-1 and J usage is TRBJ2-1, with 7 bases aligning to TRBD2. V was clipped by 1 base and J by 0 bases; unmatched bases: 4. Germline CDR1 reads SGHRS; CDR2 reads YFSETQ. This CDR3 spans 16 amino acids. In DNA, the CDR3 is TGCGCCAGCAGCTTGAGGCGGGGGAGCTCCTACAATGAGCAGTTCTTC. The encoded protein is CASSLRRGSSYNEQFF.

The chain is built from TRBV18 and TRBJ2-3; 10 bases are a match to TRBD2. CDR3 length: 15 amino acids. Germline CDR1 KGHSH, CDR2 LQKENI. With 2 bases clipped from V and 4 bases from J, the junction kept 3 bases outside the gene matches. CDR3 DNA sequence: TGTGCCAGCTCACCAATAGCGGGAGGTCCAGATACGCAGTATTTT. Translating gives CASSPIAGGPDTQYF. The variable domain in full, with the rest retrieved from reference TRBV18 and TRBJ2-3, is NAGVMQNPRHLVRRRGQEARLRCSPMKGHSHVYWYRQLPEEGLKFMVYLQKENIIDESGMPKERFSAEFPKEGPSILRIQQVVRGDSAAYFCASSPIAGGPDTQYFGPGTRLTVL.

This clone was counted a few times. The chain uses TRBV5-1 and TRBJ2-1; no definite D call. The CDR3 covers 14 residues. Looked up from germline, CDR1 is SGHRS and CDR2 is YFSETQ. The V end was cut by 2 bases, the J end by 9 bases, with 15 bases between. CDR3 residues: CASSFEPYPAEQFF. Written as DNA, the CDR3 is TGCGCCAGCAGCTTTGAACCCTACCCCGCTGAGCAGTTCTTC.

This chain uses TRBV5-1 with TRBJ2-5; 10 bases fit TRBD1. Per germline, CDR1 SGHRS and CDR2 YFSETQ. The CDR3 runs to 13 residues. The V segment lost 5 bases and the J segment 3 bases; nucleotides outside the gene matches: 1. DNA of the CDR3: TGCGCCAGCAGAGGACAGGGGGAAGAGACCCAGTACTTC. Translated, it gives CASRGQGEETQYF.

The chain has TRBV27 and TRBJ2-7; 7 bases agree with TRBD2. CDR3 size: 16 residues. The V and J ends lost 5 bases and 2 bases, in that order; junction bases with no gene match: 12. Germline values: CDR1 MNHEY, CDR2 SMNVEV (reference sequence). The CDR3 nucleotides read TGTGCCAGCAGTCTTCAGTGGAGCGGGACCCCCTACGAGCAGTACTTC. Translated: CASSLQWSGTPYEQYF.

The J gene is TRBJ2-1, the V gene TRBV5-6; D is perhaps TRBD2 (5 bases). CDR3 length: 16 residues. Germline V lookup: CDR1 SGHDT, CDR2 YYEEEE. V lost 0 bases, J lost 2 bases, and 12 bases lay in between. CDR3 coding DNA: TGTGCCAGCAGCTTGGATCTAGCTGGTACCTACAATGAGCAGTTCTTC. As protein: CASSLDLAGTYNEQFF.

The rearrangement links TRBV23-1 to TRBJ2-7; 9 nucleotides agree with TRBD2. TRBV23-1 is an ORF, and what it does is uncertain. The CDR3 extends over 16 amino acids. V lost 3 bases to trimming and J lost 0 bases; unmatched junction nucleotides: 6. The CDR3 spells CASSHPGGRASYEQYF. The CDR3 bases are TGCGCCAGCAGTCATCCCGGCGGGAGGGCCTCCTACGAGCAGTACTTC.

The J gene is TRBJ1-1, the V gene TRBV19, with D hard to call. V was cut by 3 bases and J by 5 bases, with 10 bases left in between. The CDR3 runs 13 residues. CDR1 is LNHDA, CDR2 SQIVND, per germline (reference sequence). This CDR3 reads CASSIRQRTEAFF. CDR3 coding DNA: TGTGCCAGTAGTATCCGGCAGCGAACTGAAGCTTTCTTT.

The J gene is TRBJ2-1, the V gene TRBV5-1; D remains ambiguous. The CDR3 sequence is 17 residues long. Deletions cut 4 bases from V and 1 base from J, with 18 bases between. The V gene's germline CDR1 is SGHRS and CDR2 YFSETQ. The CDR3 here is CASSPTRLAGSYNEQFF. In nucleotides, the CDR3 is TGCGCCAGCAGCCCGACGAGACTGGCAGGTTCCTACAATGAGCAGTTCTTC.